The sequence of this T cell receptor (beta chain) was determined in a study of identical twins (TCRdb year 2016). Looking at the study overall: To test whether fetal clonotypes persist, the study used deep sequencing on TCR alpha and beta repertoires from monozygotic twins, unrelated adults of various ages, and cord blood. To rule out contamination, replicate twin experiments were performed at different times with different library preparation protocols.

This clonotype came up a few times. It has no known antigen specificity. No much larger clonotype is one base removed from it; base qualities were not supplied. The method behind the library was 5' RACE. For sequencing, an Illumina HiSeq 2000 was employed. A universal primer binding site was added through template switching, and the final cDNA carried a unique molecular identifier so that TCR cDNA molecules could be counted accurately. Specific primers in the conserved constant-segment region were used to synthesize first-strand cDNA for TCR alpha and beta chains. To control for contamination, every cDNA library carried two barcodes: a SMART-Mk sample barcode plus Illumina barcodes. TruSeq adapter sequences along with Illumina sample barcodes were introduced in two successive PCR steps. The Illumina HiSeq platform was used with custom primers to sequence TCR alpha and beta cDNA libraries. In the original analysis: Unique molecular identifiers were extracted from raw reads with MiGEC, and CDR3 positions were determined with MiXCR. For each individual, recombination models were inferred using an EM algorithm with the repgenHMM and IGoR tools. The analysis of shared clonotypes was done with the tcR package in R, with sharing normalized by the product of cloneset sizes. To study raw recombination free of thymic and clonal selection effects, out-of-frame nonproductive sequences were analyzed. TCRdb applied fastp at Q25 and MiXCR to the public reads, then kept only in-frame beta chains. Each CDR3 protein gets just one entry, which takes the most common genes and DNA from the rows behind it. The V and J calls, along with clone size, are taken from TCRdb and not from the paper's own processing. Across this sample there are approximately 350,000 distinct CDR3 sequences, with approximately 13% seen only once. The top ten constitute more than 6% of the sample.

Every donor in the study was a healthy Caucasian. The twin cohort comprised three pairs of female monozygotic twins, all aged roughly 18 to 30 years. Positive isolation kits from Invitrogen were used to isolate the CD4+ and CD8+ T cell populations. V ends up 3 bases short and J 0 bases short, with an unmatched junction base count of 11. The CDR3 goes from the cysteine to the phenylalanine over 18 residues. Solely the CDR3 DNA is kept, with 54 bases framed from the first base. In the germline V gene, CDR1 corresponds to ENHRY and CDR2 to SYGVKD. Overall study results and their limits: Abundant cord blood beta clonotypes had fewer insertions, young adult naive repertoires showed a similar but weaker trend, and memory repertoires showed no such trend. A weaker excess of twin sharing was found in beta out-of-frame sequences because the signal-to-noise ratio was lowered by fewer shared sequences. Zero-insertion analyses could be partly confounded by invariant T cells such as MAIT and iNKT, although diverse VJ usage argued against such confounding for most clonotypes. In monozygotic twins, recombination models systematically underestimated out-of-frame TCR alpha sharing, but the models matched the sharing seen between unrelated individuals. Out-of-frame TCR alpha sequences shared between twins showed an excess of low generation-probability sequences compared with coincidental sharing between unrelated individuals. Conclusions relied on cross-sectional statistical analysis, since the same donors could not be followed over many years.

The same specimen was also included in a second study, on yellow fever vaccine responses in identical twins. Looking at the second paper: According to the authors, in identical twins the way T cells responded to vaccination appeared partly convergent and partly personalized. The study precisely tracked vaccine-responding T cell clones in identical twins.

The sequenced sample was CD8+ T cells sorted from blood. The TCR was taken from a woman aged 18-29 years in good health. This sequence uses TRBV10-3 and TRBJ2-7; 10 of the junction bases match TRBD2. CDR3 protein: CAISDPGLAETSSYEQYF. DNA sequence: TGTGCCATCAGTGATCCCGGACTAGCGGAAACATCCTCCTACGAGCAGTACTTC.